Listed below are T cell receptor beta chains from one sample, sequenced in a study of T cell responses to AZD1222 COVID-19 vaccine. Using immunoSEQ multiplex PCR, the repertoire was profiled, and TCRdb retains in-frame clones only, with some absent. The table includes around 120,000 clones, roughly 84% detected once. This specimen was peripheral blood, taken 28 days after the second AZD1222 dose. Receptors originate from an adult who received the AZD1222 COVID-19 vaccine. Each CDR3 is given with its conserved first and last residue. D genes are given only for firm matches. Clone size is stated in some rows and not others, as once, few, many or a class when expanded.

CDR3aa,CDR3nt,d_gene,v_gene,j_gene,abundance
CASSWAGGSETQYF,TGTGCCAGCAGCTGGGCAGGGGGGTCGGAGACCCAGTACTTC,.,TRBV5-4,TRBJ2-5,.
CASSPPNREHEQYF,TGTGCCAGCTCACCACCGAACAGGGAACACGAGCAGTACTTC,.,TRBV18,TRBJ2-7,once
CASSIALAGAQTQYF,TGTGCCAGTAGTATAGCGCTAGCGGGGGCTCAGACCCAGTACTTC,TRBD2,TRBV19,TRBJ2-5,.
CASSRRTGEYEKLFF,TGTGCCAGCAGTCGGAGGACAGGGGAGTATGAAAAACTGTTTTTT,TRBD1,TRBV6-2/TRBV6-3,TRBJ1-4,few
CASSLEGGASYGYTF,TGTGCCAGCAGCTTAGAGGGGGGGGCAAGCTATGGCTACACCTTC,.,TRBV11-2,TRBJ1-2,.
CASSPGLSGNTIYF,TGTGCCAGCAGTCCAGGACTCTCTGGAAACACCATATATTTT,.,TRBV27,TRBJ1-3,few
CASSQRTGTNYGYTF,TGTGCCAGCAGCCAACGGACAGGTACTAACTATGGCTACACCTTC,TRBD1,TRBV3-1/TRBV3-2,TRBJ1-2,.
CAIRRREQAYEQYF,TGTGCCATCAGGAGGCGGGAGCAAGCATACGAGCAGTACTTC,TRBD2,TRBV10-3,TRBJ2-7,.
CASSPLLAGGPDTQYF,TGCGCCAGCAGCCCATTACTAGCGGGGGGGCCAGATACGCAGTATTTT,TRBD2,TRBV5-1,TRBJ2-3,once
CASRTGAGNTIYF,TGTGCCAGCCGGACGGGTGCCGGAAACACCATATATTTT,.,TRBV3-1/TRBV3-2,TRBJ1-3,.
CASGTGAEQFF,TGTGCCAGTGGGACAGGGGCGGAGCAGTTCTTC,TRBD1,TRBV9,TRBJ2-1,.